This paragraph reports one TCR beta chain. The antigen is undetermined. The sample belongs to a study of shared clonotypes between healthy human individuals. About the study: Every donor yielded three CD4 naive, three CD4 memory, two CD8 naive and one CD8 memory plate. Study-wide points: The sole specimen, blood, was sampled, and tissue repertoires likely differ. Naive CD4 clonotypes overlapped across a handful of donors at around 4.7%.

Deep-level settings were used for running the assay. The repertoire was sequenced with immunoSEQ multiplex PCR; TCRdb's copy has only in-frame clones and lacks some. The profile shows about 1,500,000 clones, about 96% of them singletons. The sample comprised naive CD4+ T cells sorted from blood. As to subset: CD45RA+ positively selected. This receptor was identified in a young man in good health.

CDR3 sequence: CASSQDRLAGSYNEQFF. Here the CDR3 DNA reads TGTGCCAGCAGCCAAGATCGGCTAGCGGGCTCCTACAATGAGCAGTTCTTC. The V gene is TRBV14, the J gene TRBJ2-1; 8 bases align to TRBD2. V gave up 0 bases and J gave up 0 bases; unmatched junction bases: 4. This CDR3 region has 17 residues. Per germline, CDR1 SGHDN and CDR2 FVKESK.